This TCR beta chain was identified in a study of tumor-infiltrating lymphocytes in primary liver carcinoma. Findings and limits, study-wide: Tumor-adjacent and tumor-blood pairs shared a smaller degree of overlap than tumor region pairs.

Unsorted whole blood supplied the RNA, and germline DNA was extracted too. Regarding this clonotype: Antigen specificity is unknown.

From around 500 ng of total RNA, TCR beta-specific cDNA was reverse-transcribed using a constant-region primer. Generation of the TCR beta libraries relied on three nested multiplex PCR rounds using slightly modified ARM-PCR. One entry per CDR3 protein, called by TCRdb with MiXCR from the multiplex PCR reads. The profile shows approximately 210,000 distinct CDR3 sequences, less than 65% of them singletons. Sequenced material: peripheral blood. The sequence was obtained from a woman aged 55-70 years with primary liver carcinoma and hepatitis B virus infection.

The CDR3 DNA reads TGTGCCAGCAGCGGCGGGAGGGACAGCTACTATAGGGCCAACGTCCTGACTTTC. Its protein product is CASSGGRDSYYRANVLTF. The chain joins TRBV11-1 to TRBJ2-6; 9 nucleotides match TRBD2. From germline, CDR1 is SGHAT and CDR2 FQDESV (reference sequence). V was clipped by 5 bases and J by 5 bases; unmatched bases: 13. CDR3 length equals 18 residues.